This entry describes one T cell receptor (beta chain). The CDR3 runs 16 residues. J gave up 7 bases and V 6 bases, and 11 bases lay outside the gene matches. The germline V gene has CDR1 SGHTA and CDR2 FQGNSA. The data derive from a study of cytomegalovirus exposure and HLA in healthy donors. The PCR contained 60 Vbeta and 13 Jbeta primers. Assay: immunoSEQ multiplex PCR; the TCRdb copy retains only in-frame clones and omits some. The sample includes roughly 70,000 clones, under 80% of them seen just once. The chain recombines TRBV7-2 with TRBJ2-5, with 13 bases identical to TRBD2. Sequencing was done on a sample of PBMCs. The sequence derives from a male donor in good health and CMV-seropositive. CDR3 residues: CASSTVGTSGAGTQYF. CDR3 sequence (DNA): TGTGCCAGCAGTACGGTGGGGACTAGCGGGGCCGGGACCCAGTACTTC.